This T cell receptor beta chain is from a study of CD8+ T cells in alopecia areata. Study as a whole: Treatment of the treated patients consisted of oral tofacitinib, 5 to 10 mg twice daily. Tofacitinib dosing lasted 6 to 18 months, which was then followed by 6 months off drug.

cDNA serving as the sequencing template came from extracted, reverse transcribed RNA. The protocol was immunoSEQ multiplex PCR, while the TCRdb copy is restricted to in-frame clones and leaves out a portion. The top ten clones hold about 14% of a sample with around 140,000 clones, 87% of them seen once. The ends were cut back, 3 bases at V and 0 bases at J, with 10 bases in the middle. This CDR3 is built from 15 residues. Germline CDR1 is SNHLY and CDR2 is FYNNEI. Peripheral blood samples and lesional scalp punch biopsies were obtained from alopecia areata patients. This clonotype was obtained from a human donor with alopecia areata. The chain joins TRBV2 to TRBJ2-3; no definite D call. The sample consisted of CD8+ T cells sorted from blood, taken at week 0. The CDR3 DNA reads TGTGCCAGCAGTGACGGCGGATCTAGCACAGATACGCAGTATTTT. This encodes CASSDGGSSTDTQYF.